What follows is one T cell receptor (beta chain) and its context. These data are taken from a study of blood T cell repertoires in COVID-19. Study overall: The United States, Italy and Spain provided the acute and convalescent COVID-19 samples. T cells, B-cell-depleted T cells, or PBMCs provided the cDNA or gDNA that served as material.

Germline loops: CDR1 SNHLY, CDR2 FYNNEI. The CDR3 consists of 13 residues. After removal of 7 bases from V and 2 bases from J, the junction contained 5 bases not matched to a gene. Per the authors' pipeline: Estimates of nucleated cell counts were drawn from the amplification of reference gene primers. The method was immunoSEQ multiplex PCR; TCRdb's version includes in-frame clones alone and lacks a portion of them. The DNA gave D and trimming, while V, J and clone size come from that table. In the table there are about 130,000 clones, 60% to 80% of which are singletons. This chain uses TRBV2 with TRBJ2-7, with TRBD1 matching 7 bases. This receptor was taken from a man aged 55 to 69 who had recovered from COVID-19. Sequenced: peripheral blood. CDR3 region: CASMRDSTYEQYF. The CDR3 DNA is TGTGCCAGCATGAGGGACAGCACCTACGAGCAGTACTTC.